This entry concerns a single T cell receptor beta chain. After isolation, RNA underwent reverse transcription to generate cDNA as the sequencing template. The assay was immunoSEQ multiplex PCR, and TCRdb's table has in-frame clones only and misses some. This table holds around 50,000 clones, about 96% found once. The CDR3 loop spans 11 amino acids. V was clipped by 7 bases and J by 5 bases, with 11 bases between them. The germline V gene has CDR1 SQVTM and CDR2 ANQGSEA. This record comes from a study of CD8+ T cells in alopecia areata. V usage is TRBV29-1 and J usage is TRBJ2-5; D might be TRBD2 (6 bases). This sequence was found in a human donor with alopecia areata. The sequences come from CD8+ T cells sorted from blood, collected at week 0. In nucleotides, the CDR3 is TGCAGCGGGGGAGGAAACGAGACCCAGTACTTC. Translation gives CSGGGNETQYF. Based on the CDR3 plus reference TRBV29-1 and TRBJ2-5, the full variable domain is SAVISQKPSRDICQRGTSLTIQCQVDSQVTMMFWYRQQPGQSLTLIATANQGSEATYESGFVIDKFPISRPNLTFSTLTVSNMSPEDSSIYLCSGGGNETQYFGPGTRLLVL.